These 28 T cell receptor beta chains came from one sample sequenced in a study of lymphopenia after photon versus proton radiotherapy. This table comes from immunoSEQ multiplex PCR, and its TCRdb copy is limited to in-frame clones, with some not included. The table has 60,000 to 75,000 clones, around 87% seen once. The source material was peripheral blood, sampled from a patient treated with photon-based radiotherapy. The receptors stem from a man in his forties with gastric cancer.

The V and J genes are TRBV2 and TRBJ2-2; D might be TRBD2 (6 bases). Germline loops: CDR1 SNHLY, CDR2 FYNNEI. The V end was cut by 6 bases, the J end by 2 bases, with 10 bases between. The CDR3 runs 14 residues. CDR3 region: CASRATRNTGELFF. CDR3 sequence (DNA): TGTGCCAGCAGGGCGACTAGAAACACCGGGGAGCTGTTTTTT.

Turning to this clone: The identical CDR3 is also encoded by other nucleotide sequences in the sample. The chain uses TRBV6-5 and TRBJ1-2; tentative D call: TRBD1 (6 bases). The CDR3 runs to 14 residues. V gave up 6 bases and J gave up 1 base, with 12 bases separating them. The germline V gene encodes CDR1 MNHEY and CDR2 SVGAGI. The CDR3 here is CASRRGGGNYGYTF. The CDR3 DNA follows: TGTGCCAGCAGGCGGGGGGGCGGTAACTATGGCTACACCTTC.

The rearrangement uses TRBV11-2 and TRBJ1-3, with D unclear. V lost 2 bases to trimming and J lost 6 bases, with 8 bases between them. This CDR3 has 13 amino acids. CDR1 and CDR2 from the germline V gene are SGHAT and FQNNGV. The CDR3 reads CASSLQLENTIYF. In nucleotides, the CDR3 is TGTGCCAGCAGCTTACAGTTGGAAAACACCATATATTTT.

About this clone itself: An end of the junction differs from the germline gene, which may be a read error. The V gene is TRBV11-2, the J gene TRBJ1-5; possibly TRBD1 for D (6 bases). The CDR3 length is 15 residues. Germline CDR1 and CDR2: SGHAT and FQNNGV. Here the CDR3 DNA reads TGTGCCAGCAGAAAACAGGGTAGTAGCAATCAGTCCCAGCATTTT. This encodes CASRKQGSSNQSQHF.

The rearrangement links TRBV18 to TRBJ2-7, with D tentatively TRBD1 (5 bases). This CDR3 is built from 13 residues. From germline, CDR1 is KGHSH and CDR2 LQKENI. V was clipped by 0 bases and J by 5 bases, with 8 bases between them. The CDR3 region is CASSPPARDEQYF. DNA for the CDR3: TGTGCCAGCTCACCACCGGCCAGGGACGAGCAGTACTTC.

The genes are TRBV7-9 and TRBJ1-1; D possibly corresponds to TRBD1 (6 bases). The V and J ends lost 6 bases and 7 bases respectively, with 15 bases between them. Germline CDR1 is SEHNR and CDR2 is FQNEAQ (reference sequence). CDR3 length equals 13 residues. In nucleotides, the CDR3 is TGTGCCAGCAGACTTACAGGGATTGGTGAAGCTTTCTTT. Its translation: CASRLTGIGEAFF.

The V gene is TRBV4-1, the J gene TRBJ1-5; D is ambiguous. Deletions cut 0 bases from V and 6 bases from J, with 18 bases between. This CDR3 comprises 17 residues. Germline V gives CDR1 MGHRA, CDR2 YSYEKL. CDR3 sequence reads: CASSQDVDTSYGQPQHF. The CDR3 nucleotides are TGCGCCAGCAGCCAAGATGTCGACACATCCTATGGTCAGCCCCAGCATTTT.

The chain has TRBV5-1 and TRBJ2-5; unclear D gene. Germline V gene lookup returns CDR1 SGHRS and CDR2 YFSETQ. V lost 5 bases, J lost 1 base, and 9 bases lay in between. This CDR3 is built from 13 residues. The CDR3 reads CASRESFQETQYF. The DNA for the CDR3 is TGCGCCAGCAGGGAAAGTTTCCAAGAGACCCAGTACTTC.

This clone has just one count. The chain combines TRBV15 with TRBJ1-3, with unresolved D. The ends were cut back, 1 base at V and 0 bases at J, with 10 bases in the middle. The CDR3 runs 16 residues. The V gene's germline CDR1 is LNHNV and CDR2 YYDKDF (reference sequence). The CDR3 region has the DNA TGTGCCACCAGCAGAGGAGCCTGGGGCTCTGGAAACACCATATATTTT. This gives the protein CATSRGAWGSGNTIYF.

The V gene is TRBV15, the J gene TRBJ1-2, with D unresolved. V lost 0 bases, J lost 4 bases, and 9 bases lay in between. CDR1 LNHNV and CDR2 YYDKDF come from the germline V gene (reference sequence). The CDR3 runs 14 residues. CDR3 sequence: CATSRDEGGYGYTF. Written as DNA, the CDR3 is TGTGCCACCAGCAGAGACGAGGGAGGCTATGGCTACACCTTC.

V and J are TRBV15 and TRBJ2-1; 8 bases line up with TRBD1. Unmatched junction bases numbered 8, after V lost 0 bases and J lost 4 bases. The germline CDR1 and CDR2 sequences are LNHNV and YYDKDF (reference sequence). The CDR3 runs to 17 residues. CDR3 sequence: CATSRDTDRGMYNEQFF. The CDR3 bases are TGTGCCACCAGCAGAGACACCGACAGGGGAATGTACAATGAGCAGTTCTTC.

The CDR3 loop reads CASSTLRDAYNEQFF. The DNA of the CDR3 is TGTGCCAGTAGTACCCTCCGGGACGCCTACAATGAGCAGTTCTTC. V usage is TRBV19 and J usage is TRBJ2-1; D is possibly TRBD1 or TRBD2 (5 bases each). From germline, CDR1 is LNHDA and CDR2 SQIVND (reference sequence). The length of the CDR3 is 15 residues. Between the trimmed V and J ends, which lost 4 bases and 2 bases, there was a span of 12 bases. The full variable domain, completed using reference TRBV19 and TRBJ2-1, is DGGITQSPKYLFRKEGQNVTLSCEQNLNHDAMYWYRQDPGQGLRLIYYSQIVNDFQKGDIAEGYSVSREKKESFPLTVTSAQKNPTAFYLCASSTLRDAYNEQFFGPGTRLTVL.

A few counts support this clone. This sample includes further DNA sequences coding for the same CDR3. V and J are TRBV27 and TRBJ1-2; no firm D call. The CDR3 is 13 residues long. V shed 4 bases and J shed 2 bases, with 8 bases lying between them. The V gene's germline CDR1 is MNHEY and CDR2 SMNVEV (reference sequence). CDR3 in amino acids: CASSSRPNYGYTF. The CDR3 region has the DNA TGTGCCAGCAGTTCAAGACCGAACTATGGCTACACCTTC.

The J gene is TRBJ2-3, the V gene TRBV5-5; no clear D. This CDR3 is built from 16 residues. Germline V gene data show CDR1 as SGHKS and CDR2 as YYEKEE (reference sequence). V was cut by 1 base and J by 0 bases, with 12 bases left in between. CDR3: CASSLSVSSSTDTQYF. The CDR3 region has the DNA TGTGCCAGCAGCTTGAGTGTGTCTTCTAGCACAGATACGCAGTATTTT.

This clone was picked up a small number of times. The J gene is TRBJ1-5, the V gene TRBV2; D unresolved. Trimming removed 2 bases at V and 6 bases at J, with 2 bases between. Germline CDR1 and CDR2: SNHLY and FYNNEI. The length of the CDR3 is 11 residues. The CDR3 here is CASSEFQPQHF. CDR3 coding DNA: TGTGCCAGCAGTGAATTTCAGCCCCAGCATTTT. Combining the CDR3 with reference TRBV2 and TRBJ1-5 gives the whole variable domain EPEVTQTPSHQVTQMGQEVILRCVPISNHLYFYWYRQILGQKVEFLVSFYNNEISEKSEIFDDQFSVERPDGSNFTLKIRSTKLEDSAMYFCASSEFQPQHFGDGTRLSIL.

CDR3 sequence (DNA): TGTGCCAGCAGCTTAGTACTTTTGAACACCGGGGAGCTGTTTTTT. Its translation is CASSLVLLNTGELFF. This chain connects TRBV7-2 to TRBJ2-2; D is unresolved. The germline gives CDR1 SGHTA, CDR2 FQGNSA. The CDR3 sequence is 15 residues long. V lost 1 base and J lost 1, with 7 bases in between.

The genes are TRBV30 and TRBJ1-1; D is perhaps TRBD1 (5 bases). V was trimmed by 3 bases and J by 1 base, leaving 12 bases between them. Germline-derived CDR1 and CDR2 are GTSNPN and SVGIG (reference sequence). The CDR3 is 14 residues long. The CDR3 loop is CAWSGDLRNTEAFF. CDR3 sequence (DNA): TGTGCCTGGAGCGGGGACCTCCGGAACACTGAAGCTTTCTTT.

This chain connects TRBV19 to TRBJ1-3; D gene ambiguous. Trimming took 3 bases from V and 0 from J, leaving 6 bases between them. CDR1 is LNHDA and CDR2 is SQIVND in the germline V gene (reference sequence). This CDR3 has 14 amino acids. CDR3 loop: CASSIKSSGNTIYF. For the CDR3, the DNA is TGTGCCAGTAGTATTAAGAGCTCTGGAAACACCATATATTTT.

The chain carries TRBV19 and TRBJ1-6; D is possibly TRBD1 (6 bases). Germline CDR1 is LNHDA and CDR2 is SQIVND (reference sequence). The ends were cut back, 5 bases at V and 7 bases at J, with 15 bases in the middle. This CDR3 is 15 amino acids long. CDR3 DNA sequence: TGTGCCAGTAGTCCGCGACAGGAGGCGAATTCACCCCTCCACTTT. It specifies CASSPRQEANSPLHF.

The chain combines TRBV5-6 with TRBJ2-5; TRBD2 matches at 8 bases. Germline V gene sequence: CDR1 SGHDT, CDR2 YYEEEE. Germline trimming cut 4 bases from V and 5 bases from J; bases unmatched to any gene: 10. The CDR3 runs 15 residues. The CDR3 bases are TGTGCCAGCAGCGAGACTAGCGCGGGACGGGAGACCCAGTACTTC. This codes for CASSETSAGRETQYF.

The V gene is TRBV19, the J gene TRBJ1-2; TRBD1 matches at 9 bases. The CDR3 loop spans 16 amino acids. The ends lost 0 bases at V and 5 bases at J; junction bases unmatched: 7. Germline CDR1 and CDR2: LNHDA and SQIVND (reference sequence). This CDR3 reads CASSIDPGTGRYGYTF. The CDR3 nucleotides are TGTGCCAGTAGTATAGATCCGGGGACAGGGAGATATGGCTACACCTTC.

V is TRBV5-1 and J is TRBJ1-1; 9 nucleotides line up with TRBD1. The V gene end was trimmed by 4 bases and the J gene end by 4 bases; junction bases not matched to a gene: 5. The CDR3 runs 14 residues. The V gene's germline CDR1 is SGHRS and CDR2 YFSETQ. CDR3 residues: CASSPGTGSTEAFF. CDR3 coding DNA: TGCGCCAGCAGCCCCGGGACAGGGAGCACTGAAGCTTTCTTT.

The chain combines TRBV30 with TRBJ1-5; D gene unclear. V was trimmed by 1 base and J by 1 base, leaving 8 bases between them. Looked up from germline, CDR1 is GTSNPN and CDR2 is SVGIG (reference sequence). CDR3 length: 14 amino acids. CDR3 region: CAWSEGRSNQPQHF. CDR3 in DNA: TGTGCCTGGAGTGAGGGTCGAAGCAATCAGCCCCAGCATTTT.

The chain links TRBV14 to TRBJ1-1, with TRBD1 matching 7 bases. Losses at the gene ends were 3 bases for V and 5 bases for J; bases not matched to a gene: 6. Germline V lookup: CDR1 SGHDN, CDR2 FVKESK. This CDR3 has 14 residues. The CDR3 nucleotides are TGTGCCAGCAGCCAGAGGGGGCAGGGGACTGAAGCTTTCTTT. This translates into CASSQRGQGTEAFF.

The V gene is TRBV11-2, the J gene TRBJ2-7, with 7 bases lining up with TRBD1. CDR1 SGHAT and CDR2 FQNNGV come from the germline V gene. The CDR3 length is 12 residues. Losses at the gene ends were 5 bases for V and 12 bases for J; bases not matched to a gene: 10. The CDR3 DNA reads TGTGCCAGCAGCACGACAGGGCTCCCTTGGTACTTC. Translating gives CASSTTGLPWYF.

The chain links TRBV27 to TRBJ2-3, with a possible D match to TRBD2 (5 bases). Trimming left V 5 bases short and J 1 base short, with 19 bases between. From germline, CDR1 is MNHEY and CDR2 SMNVEV (reference sequence). The CDR3 contains 17 residues. This chain's CDR3 is CASSPRGMPTRTDTQYF. CDR3 in DNA: TGTGCCAGCAGTCCTCGAGGGATGCCCACCCGCACAGATACGCAGTATTTT.

The V and J genes are TRBV7-2 and TRBJ1-4; no reliable D call. The CDR3 length is 13 residues. Trimming shortened V by 3 bases and J by 7 bases, and 9 bases separated the two germline ends. Germline assignment: CDR1 SGHTA and CDR2 FQGNSA. This CDR3 reads CASSLGPAEKLFF. The CDR3 DNA reads TGTGCCAGCAGCTTGGGCCCAGCTGAAAAACTGTTTTTT.

The rearrangement links TRBV4-1 to TRBJ2-3; 12 positions match TRBD2. CDR3 length equals 19 residues. Germline CDR1 reads MGHRA; CDR2 reads YSYEKL. Trimming took 0 bases from V and 0 from J; bases not matched to a gene: 7. The CDR3 region is CASSQDLSLAGGSTDTQYF. The DNA for the CDR3 is TGCGCCAGCAGCCAAGATCTATCGCTAGCGGGGGGGAGCACAGATACGCAGTATTTT.